Following are 9 T cell receptor beta chains from one sample sequenced in a study of beta chain features in type 1 diabetes. The investigators reverse transcribed all of the isolated RNA, so they sequenced expressed TCRB transcripts. TCRdb keeps only in-frame clones here, not all; method: immunoSEQ multiplex PCR. Of around 500,000 clones in the sample, approximately 30% were seen once. The source material was naive CD4+ T cells from blood. These receptors were collected from a man younger than 30 in good health.

The CDR3 DNA reads as TGTGCCAGCAGTGAATATGGGAGGGACTCCTACGAGCAGTACTTC. This gives the protein CASSEYGRDSYEQYF. The rearrangement joins TRBV25-1 to TRBJ2-7; 7 nucleotides agree with TRBD2. The V segment lost 0 bases and the J segment 0 bases; nucleotides outside the gene matches: 2. CDR1 MGHDK and CDR2 SYGVNS come from the germline V gene. The CDR3 is 15 residues long.

Regarding this clone: The germline gene is not matched at one end of the junction; a read error may be the cause. The chain couples TRBV5-1 to TRBJ2-1; D ambiguous. This CDR3 spans 15 amino acids. CDR1 SGHRS and CDR2 YFSETQ come from the germline V gene. CDR3 in amino acids: CASTHLRSSYNEQFF. The CDR3 DNA reads TGCGCGAGCACCCACCTGAGGAGCTCCTACAATGAGCAGTTCTTC. Full variable domain (outside the CDR3, taken from reference TRBV5-1 and TRBJ2-1): KAGVTQTPRYLIKTRGQQVTLSCSPISGHRSVSWYQQTPGQGLQFLFEYFSETQRNKGNFPGRFSGRQFSNSRSEMNVSTLELGDSALYLCASTHLRSSYNEQFFGPGTRLTVL.

J is TRBJ2-1 and V is TRBV12-5; TRBD2 matches at 9 bases. The CDR3 length is 17 residues. The germline CDR1 and CDR2 sequences are LGHNT and FRNRAP. V lost 0 bases and J lost 5; bases outside the gene matches: 8. The CDR3 bases are TGTGCTAGTGGTTTGGTCCTTCACCAGCGGGGGGACAATGAGCAGTTCTTC. This encodes CASGLVLHQRGDNEQFF.

The table lists this clone with a few counts. V and J are TRBV29-1 and TRBJ1-1; D call uncertain. Trimming took off 5 bases at V and 4 bases at J, with 8 bases between the two ends. Looked up from germline, CDR1 is SQVTM and CDR2 is ANQGSEA. The CDR3 sequence is 11 residues long. The CDR3 DNA follows: TGCAGCGTTAGAGGGAGCACTGAAGCTTTCTTT. Translation gives CSVRGSTEAFF.

The gene calls are TRBV28 and TRBJ2-5, with D possibly TRBD2 on 6 matching bases. This CDR3 region has 13 residues. Trimming took off 9 bases at V and 6 bases at J, with 17 bases between the two ends. In germline, CDR1 is MDHEN, CDR2 SYDVKM. The CDR3 DNA reads as TGTGCCAGTCAAAAGCCGGGAGTTCAGACCCAGTACTTC. As protein: CASQKPGVQTQYF. The full variable domain, rest sourced from reference TRBV28 and TRBJ2-5, is DVKVTQSSRYLVKRTGEKVFLECVQDMDHENMFWYRQDPGLGLRLIYFSYDVKMKEKGDIPEGYSVSREKKERFSLILESASTNQTSMYLCASQKPGVQTQYFGPGTRLLVL.

This clone has more than one count but fewer than ten. The chain is built from TRBV5-6 and TRBJ2-6, with a possible D match to TRBD1 (6 bases). The germline V and J ends were trimmed by 3 bases and 2 bases, with 15 bases remaining between them. The germline gives CDR1 SGHDT, CDR2 YYEEEE. The CDR3 extends over 17 amino acids. The chain's CDR3 is CASSYRDILTGANVLTF. The CDR3 region has the DNA TGTGCCAGCAGCTATCGGGACATTTTGACTGGGGCCAACGTCCTGACTTTC.

This clone was seen just once. This sequence joins TRBV5-1 and TRBJ1-2; D is unresolved. Trimming left V 2 bases short and J 5 bases short, with 10 bases between. The CDR3 totals 13 residues. Germline V gene lookup returns CDR1 SGHRS and CDR2 YFSETQ. DNA for the CDR3: TGCGCCAGCAGCTTAGTGTTAACATATGGCTACACCTTC. This encodes CASSLVLTYGYTF.

The chain has TRBV20-1 and TRBJ2-7; D is uncertain. The germline V and J ends were trimmed by 6 bases and 7 bases, with 13 bases remaining between them. CDR3 size: 11 residues. CDR1 and CDR2 (germline): DFQATT, SNEGSKA (reference sequence). In DNA, the CDR3 is TGCAGTGCCACGTCCCATTCGGAGCAGTACTTC. It encodes CSATSHSEQYF.

The chain's CDR3 is CAWSGTTGATNEKLFF. CDR3 coding DNA: TGTGCCTGGAGTGGCACAACTGGGGCGACTAATGAAAAACTGTTTTTT. The V call is TRBV30, the J call TRBJ1-4, with D tentatively TRBD1 (5 bases). V was shortened by 1 base and J by 2 bases, with 14 bases between the two germline ends. The CDR3 extends over 16 amino acids. The germline CDR1 and CDR2 sequences are GTSNPN and SVGIG (reference sequence). Together with reference TRBV30 and TRBJ1-4, the CDR3 gives the full variable domain: SQTIHQWPATLVQPVGSPLSLECTVEGTSNPNLYWYRQAAGRGLQLLFYSVGIGQISSEVPQNLSASRPQDRQFILSSKKLLLSDSGFYLCAWSGTTGATNEKLFFGSGTQLSVL.